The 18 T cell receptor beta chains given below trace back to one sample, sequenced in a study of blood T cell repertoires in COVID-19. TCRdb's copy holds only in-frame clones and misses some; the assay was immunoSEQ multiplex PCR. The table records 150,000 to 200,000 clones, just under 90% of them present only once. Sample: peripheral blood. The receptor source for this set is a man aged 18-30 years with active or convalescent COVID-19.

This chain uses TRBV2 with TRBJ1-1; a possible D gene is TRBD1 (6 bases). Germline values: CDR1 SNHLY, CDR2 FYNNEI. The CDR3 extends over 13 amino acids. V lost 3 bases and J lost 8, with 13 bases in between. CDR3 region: CASSDGGHREAFF. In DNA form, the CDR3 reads TGTGCCAGCAGTGACGGGGGGCATCGAGAAGCTTTCTTT.

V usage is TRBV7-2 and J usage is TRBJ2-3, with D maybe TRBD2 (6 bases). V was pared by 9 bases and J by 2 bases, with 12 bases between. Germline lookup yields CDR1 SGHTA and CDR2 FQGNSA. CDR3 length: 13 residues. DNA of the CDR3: TGTGCCAGTTCCTCGCGGGACACAGATACGCAGTATTTT. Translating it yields CASSSRDTDTQYF.

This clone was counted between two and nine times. CDR3 protein: CASRAGQAGELFF. Written as DNA, the CDR3 is TGTGCCAGCAGAGCAGGACAGGCCGGGGAGCTGTTTTTT. The rearrangement uses TRBV5-4 and TRBJ2-2; the match to TRBD1 covers 7 bases. The CDR3 consists of 13 residues. The junction had 4 bases not matched to a gene; V was cut back by 5 bases and J by 6 bases. Germline V lookup: CDR1 SGHNT, CDR2 YYREEE (reference sequence).

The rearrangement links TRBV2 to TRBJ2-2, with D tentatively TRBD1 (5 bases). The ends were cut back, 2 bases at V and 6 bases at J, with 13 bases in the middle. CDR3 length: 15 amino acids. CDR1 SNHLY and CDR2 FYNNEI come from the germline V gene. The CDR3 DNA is TGTGCCAGCAGTGAACAGCAGGGTCGGGCCGGGGAGCTGTTTTTT. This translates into CASSEQQGRAGELFF. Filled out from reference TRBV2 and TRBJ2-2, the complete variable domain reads EPEVTQTPSHQVTQMGQEVILRCVPISNHLYFYWYRQILGQKVEFLVSFYNNEISEKSEIFDDQFSVERPDGSNFTLKIRSTKLEDSAMYFCASSEQQGRAGELFFGEGSRLTVL.

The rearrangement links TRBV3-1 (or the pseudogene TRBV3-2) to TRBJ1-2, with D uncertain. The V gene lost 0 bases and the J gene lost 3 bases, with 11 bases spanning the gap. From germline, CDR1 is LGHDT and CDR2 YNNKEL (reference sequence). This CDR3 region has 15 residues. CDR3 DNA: TGTGCCAGCAGCCAAGATCGTCGGCGGTACTATGGCTACACCTTC. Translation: CASSQDRRRYYGYTF.

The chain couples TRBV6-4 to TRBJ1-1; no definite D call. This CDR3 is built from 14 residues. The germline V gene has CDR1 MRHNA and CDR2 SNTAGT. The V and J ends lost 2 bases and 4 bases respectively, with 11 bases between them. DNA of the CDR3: TGTGCCAGCAGTGACGGACTTTGGACCACTGAAGCTTTCTTT. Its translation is CASSDGLWTTEAFF.

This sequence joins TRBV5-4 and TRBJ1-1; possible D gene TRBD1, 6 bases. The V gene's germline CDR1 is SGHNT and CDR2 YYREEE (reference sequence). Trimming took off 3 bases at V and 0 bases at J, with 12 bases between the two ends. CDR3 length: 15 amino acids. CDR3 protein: CASSSRTVMNTEAFF. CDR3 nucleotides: TGTGCCAGCAGCTCAAGGACAGTCATGAACACTGAAGCTTTCTTT.

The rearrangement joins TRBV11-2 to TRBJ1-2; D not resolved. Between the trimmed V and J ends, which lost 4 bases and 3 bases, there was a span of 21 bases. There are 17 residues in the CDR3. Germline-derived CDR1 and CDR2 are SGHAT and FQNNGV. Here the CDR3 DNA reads TGTGCCAGCAGCTCCCCCGGTTCCGGGGTGGGGTACTATGGCTACACCTTC. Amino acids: CASSSPGSGVGYYGYTF.

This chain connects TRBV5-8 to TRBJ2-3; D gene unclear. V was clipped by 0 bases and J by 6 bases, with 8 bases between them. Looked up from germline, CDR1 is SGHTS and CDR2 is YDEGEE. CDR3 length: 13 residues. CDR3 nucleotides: TGTGCCAGCAGCTTGGTGGGCAGTGATACGCAGTATTTT. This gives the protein CASSLVGSDTQYF.

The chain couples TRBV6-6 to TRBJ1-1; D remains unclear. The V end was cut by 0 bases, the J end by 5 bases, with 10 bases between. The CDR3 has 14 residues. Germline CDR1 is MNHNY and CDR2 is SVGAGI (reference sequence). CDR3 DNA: TGTGCCAGCAGTTACTCCGGGGTGGGGACTGAAGCTTTCTTT. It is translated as CASSYSGVGTEAFF.

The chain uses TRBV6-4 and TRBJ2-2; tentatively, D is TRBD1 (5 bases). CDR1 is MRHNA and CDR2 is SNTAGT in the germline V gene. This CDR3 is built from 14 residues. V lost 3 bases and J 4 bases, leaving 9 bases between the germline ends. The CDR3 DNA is TGTGCCAGCAGTGAGTCGGACATCACCGGGGAGCTGTTTTTT. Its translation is CASSESDITGELFF.

The CDR3 coding sequence is TGTGCCAGCAGTCCATGGGGGGTGACTAATGAAAAACTGTTTTTT. Its translation: CASSPWGVTNEKLFF. V gene TRBV28 combines with J gene TRBJ1-4; weak D call: TRBD1 (5 bases). Trimming shortened V by 5 bases and J by 2 bases, and 12 bases separated the two germline ends. CDR3 length equals 15 residues. Germline loops: CDR1 MDHEN, CDR2 SYDVKM.

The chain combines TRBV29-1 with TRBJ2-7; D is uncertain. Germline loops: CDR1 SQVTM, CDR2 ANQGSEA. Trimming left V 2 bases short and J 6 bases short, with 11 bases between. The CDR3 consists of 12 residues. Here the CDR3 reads CSVERNPGEQYF. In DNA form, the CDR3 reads TGCAGCGTTGAACGCAATCCGGGCGAGCAGTACTTC.

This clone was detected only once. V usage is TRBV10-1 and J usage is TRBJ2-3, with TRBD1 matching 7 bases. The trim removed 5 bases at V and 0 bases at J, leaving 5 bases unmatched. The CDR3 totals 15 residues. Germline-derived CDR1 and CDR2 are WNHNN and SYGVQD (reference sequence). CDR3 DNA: TGCGCCAGCAGTAAAAGGGACAGAAGCACAGATACGCAGTATTTT. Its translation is CASSKRDRSTDTQYF.

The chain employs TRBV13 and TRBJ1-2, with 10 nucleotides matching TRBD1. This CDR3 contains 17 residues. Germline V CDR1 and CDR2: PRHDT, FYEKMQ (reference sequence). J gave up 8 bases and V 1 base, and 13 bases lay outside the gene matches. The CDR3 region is CASSLEALGQGKKGYTF. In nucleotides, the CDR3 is TGTGCCAGCAGCTTAGAGGCCTTGGGACAGGGGAAGAAGGGCTACACCTTC.

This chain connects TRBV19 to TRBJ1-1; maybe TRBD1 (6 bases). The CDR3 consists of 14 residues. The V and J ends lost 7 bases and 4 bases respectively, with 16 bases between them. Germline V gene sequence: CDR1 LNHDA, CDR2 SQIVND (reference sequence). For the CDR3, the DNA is TGTGCCAGTACCCCCTACCCAGGGGTCACTGAAGCTTTCTTT. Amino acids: CASTPYPGVTEAFF.

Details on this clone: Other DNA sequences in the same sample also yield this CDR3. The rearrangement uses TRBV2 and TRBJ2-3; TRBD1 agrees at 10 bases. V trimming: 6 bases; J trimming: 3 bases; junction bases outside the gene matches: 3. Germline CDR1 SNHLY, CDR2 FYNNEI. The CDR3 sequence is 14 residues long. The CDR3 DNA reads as TGTGCCAGCAGCCGGGACAGGGGAACAGATACGCAGTATTTT. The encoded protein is CASSRDRGTDTQYF.

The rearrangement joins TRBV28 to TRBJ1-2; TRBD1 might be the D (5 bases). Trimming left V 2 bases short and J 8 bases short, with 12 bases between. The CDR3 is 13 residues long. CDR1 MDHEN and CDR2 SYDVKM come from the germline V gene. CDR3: CASSLTAGRGYTF. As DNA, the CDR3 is TGTGCCAGCAGTTTAACGGCAGGGCGGGGCTACACCTTC.